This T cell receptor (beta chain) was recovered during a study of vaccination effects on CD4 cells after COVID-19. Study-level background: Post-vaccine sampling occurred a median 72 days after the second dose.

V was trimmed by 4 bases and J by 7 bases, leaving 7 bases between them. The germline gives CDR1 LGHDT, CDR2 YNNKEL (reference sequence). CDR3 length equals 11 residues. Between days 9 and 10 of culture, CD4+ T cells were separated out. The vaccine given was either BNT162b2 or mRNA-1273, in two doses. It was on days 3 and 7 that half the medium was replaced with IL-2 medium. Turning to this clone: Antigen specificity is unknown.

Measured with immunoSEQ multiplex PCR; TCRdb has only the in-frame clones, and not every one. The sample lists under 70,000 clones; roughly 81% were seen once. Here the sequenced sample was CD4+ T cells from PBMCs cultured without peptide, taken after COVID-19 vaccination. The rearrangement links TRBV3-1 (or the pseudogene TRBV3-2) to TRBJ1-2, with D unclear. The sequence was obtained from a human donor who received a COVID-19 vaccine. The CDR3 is CASSRGIGYTF. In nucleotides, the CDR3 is TGTGCCAGCAGCCGCGGAATTGGCTACACCTTC.